This TCR beta chain was identified in a study of blood T cell repertoires in COVID-19. Enrollees, roughly 18 to 95 years old, lived in 24 US areas. Cohorts were determined from participant-reported clinical history. TCRdb's copy holds only in-frame clones and misses some; the assay was immunoSEQ multiplex PCR. The sample lists a few hundred thousand clones, roughly nine tenths occurring once. What was sequenced was PBMCs or T cells enriched from blood (not recorded which). This receptor was obtained from a middle-aged woman who had been exposed to COVID-19.

The CDR3, as DNA: TGTGCCAGCAGCCTGGACAGGACAGGATCACCCCTCCACTTT. This codes for CASSLDRTGSPLHF. V is TRBV11-3 and J is TRBJ1-6, with 7 nucleotides matching TRBD1. J lost 10 bases, V lost 5 bases, and 8 bases had no gene match. The CDR3 consists of 14 residues. CDR1 is SGHNT and CDR2 is YENEEA in the germline V gene.